Below, 13 T cell receptor beta chains from the same sample are listed, as sequenced in a study of a mutant IDH1 vaccine in newly diagnosed glioma (dated by TCRdb to the early 2020s). These TCRs' antigens remain unknown. Explained via the paper, the time point label denotes: week 5, during vaccination. Each vaccine dose was 300 ug of a 20-mer mutant IDH1 peptide in Montanide, given subcutaneously with topical imiquimod. The library was generated by the immunoSEQ multiplex PCR assay. In TCRdb, the immuneACCESS table is reduced to in-frame sequences with V and J assigned. These tables do not hold every clone; where another copy was compared, an unresolved V gene accounts for under half, and the others remain unexplained. Within this sample are around 50,000 clones, with 90% of them counted one time only. The ten largest account for approximately 4.6% of the sample. The source was PBMCs, collected from a glioma patient whose treatment included an IDH1 peptide vaccine. These TCRs come from a woman between 40 and 50 years old with glioma.

This clone was observed a few times. The chain is built from TRBV5-1 and TRBJ2-1, with 8 bases fitting TRBD2. V was pared by 0 bases and J by 7 bases, with 3 bases of the junction left unmatched. The CDR3 runs 14 residues. In germline, CDR1 is SGHRS, CDR2 YFSETQ. The CDR3 sequence is CASSLVGGGNEQFF. Here the CDR3 DNA reads TGCGCCAGCAGCTTGGTCGGCGGGGGGAATGAGCAGTTCTTC. Full variable domain (outside the CDR3, taken from reference TRBV5-1 and TRBJ2-1): KAGVTQTPRYLIKTRGQQVTLSCSPISGHRSVSWYQQTPGQGLQFLFEYFSETQRNKGNFPGRFSGRQFSNSRSEMNVSTLELGDSALYLCASSLVGGGNEQFFGPGTRLTVL.

The chain carries TRBV7-2 and TRBJ2-7; TRBD2 aligns across 7 bases. The CDR3 extends over 14 amino acids. Germline CDR1 SGHTA, CDR2 FQGNSA. Trimming at V came to 4 bases and at J to 5 bases, leaving 8 bases not matched to a gene. The CDR3 reads CASSSPRTSDEQYF. In DNA form, the CDR3 reads TGTGCCAGCAGCTCCCCCCGTACTAGCGACGAGCAGTACTTC.

This chain connects TRBV5-5 to TRBJ1-2; D remains ambiguous. CDR1 is SGHKS and CDR2 is YYEKEE in the germline V gene (reference sequence). The CDR3 has 13 amino acids. V was pared by 4 bases and J by 0 bases, with 7 bases between. The CDR3 bases are TGTGCCAGCAGCGCTGGGGCTAACTATGGCTACACCTTC. As protein: CASSAGANYGYTF.

V usage is TRBV5-4 and J usage is TRBJ2-7, with D possibly being TRBD2 (7 bases). The V gene's germline CDR1 is SGHNT and CDR2 YYREEE (reference sequence). The CDR3 runs 16 residues. V lost 0 bases and J lost 0, with 13 bases in between. CDR3 loop: CASSLVGGGSSYEQYF. In DNA, the CDR3 is TGTGCCAGCAGCTTGGTCGGCGGGGGCAGCTCCTACGAGCAGTACTTC.

This sequence joins TRBV5-1 and TRBJ1-1; the D is unclear. Deletions cut 0 bases from V and 1 base from J, with 13 bases between. The CDR3 runs to 16 residues. The germline V gene has CDR1 SGHRS and CDR2 YFSETQ. Here the CDR3 reads CASSLASGRKNTEAFF. The CDR3 DNA reads as TGCGCCAGCAGCTTGGCCAGCGGACGTAAGAACACTGAAGCTTTCTTT. Full variable domain (rest looked up from reference TRBV5-1 and TRBJ1-1): KAGVTQTPRYLIKTRGQQVTLSCSPISGHRSVSWYQQTPGQGLQFLFEYFSETQRNKGNFPGRFSGRQFSNSRSEMNVSTLELGDSALYLCASSLASGRKNTEAFFGQGTRLTVV.

The rearrangement joins TRBV6-1 to TRBJ2-7, with TRBD1 matching 7 bases. Germline assignment: CDR1 MNHNS and CDR2 SASEGT. After removal of 2 bases from V and 6 bases from J, the junction contained 7 bases not matched to a gene. CDR3 length: 14 residues. The CDR3 sequence: CASSEMGQRSEQYF. The CDR3 nucleotides read TGTGCCAGCAGTGAAATGGGACAGCGGTCCGAGCAGTACTTC.

The J gene is TRBJ1-6, the V gene TRBV4-1; D ambiguous. CDR3 length equals 16 residues. Looked up from germline, CDR1 is MGHRA and CDR2 is YSYEKL. V lost 0 bases and J lost 0, with 6 bases in between. The CDR3 sequence: CASSQDPSSYNSPLHF. In nucleotides, the CDR3 is TGCGCCAGCAGCCAAGATCCCAGCTCCTATAATTCACCCCTCCACTTT.

In the case of this clone: Relative to the germline gene, one junction end is altered; a read error may explain this. V is TRBV7-7 and J is TRBJ2-5; 11 bases agree with TRBD1. The CDR3 spans 14 residues. Germline assignment: CDR1 SSHAT and CDR2 FNYEAQ (reference sequence). The CDR3 sequence: CASSVGTGGETQYF. CDR3 DNA: TGTGCTAGCAGCGTAGGGACAGGGGGAGAGACCCAGTACTTC. Drawing the rest from reference TRBV7-7 and TRBJ2-5, the complete variable domain is GAGVSQSPRYKVTKRGQDVTLRCDPISSHATLYWYQQALGQGPEFLTYFNYEAQPDKSGLPSDRFSAERPEGSISTLTIQRTEQRDSAMYRCASSVGTGGETQYFGPGTRLLVL.

The rearrangement joins TRBV30 to TRBJ2-2, with 7 bases identical to TRBD2. The CDR3 is 16 residues long. Germline CDR1 reads GTSNPN; CDR2 reads SVGIG (reference sequence). V dropped 2 bases and J dropped 6; count of bases not matched to a gene: 12. CDR3 in DNA: TGTGCCTGGAGTAAGGCGGGGCGGGGGTTTTCCGGGGAGCTGTTTTTT. Amino acids: CAWSKAGRGFSGELFF.

A single count supports this clone. This CDR3 reads CASSAGVTEAFF. The CDR3 nucleotides are TGTGCCAGCAGTGCCGGGGTCACTGAAGCTTTCTTT. The genes are TRBV2 and TRBJ1-1, with D unresolved. Germline CDR1 SNHLY, CDR2 FYNNEI. V lost 4 bases and J lost 4, with 7 bases in between. The CDR3 has 12 residues.

V gene TRBV21-1 combines with J gene TRBJ2-1; the D segment call TRBD2 is taken from the table without a DNA check. TRBV21-1 has pseudogene status. This CDR3 is 18 amino acids long. The CDR3 DNA is TGTGCCAGCAGAAGGGAAGGGCTAGCGGGAGTTTGGTACAATGAGCAGTTCTTC. This sequence encodes CASRREGLAGVWYNEQFF.

V usage is TRBV4-3 and J usage is TRBJ2-7; D is perhaps TRBD1 or TRBD2 (5 bases each). The germline gives CDR1 LGHNA, CDR2 YSLEER. V was trimmed by 0 bases and J by 0 bases, leaving 9 bases between them. The CDR3 consists of 15 residues. In nucleotides, the CDR3 is TGCGCCAGCAGCCAAGATATGGGGGACTCCTACGAGCAGTACTTC. Its translation: CASSQDMGDSYEQYF.

The V call is TRBV5-1, the J call TRBJ1-2, with 9 bases fitting TRBD1. From germline, CDR1 is SGHRS and CDR2 YFSETQ. The CDR3 has 15 residues. With V trimmed by 4 bases and J by 6 bases, 10 bases remained unmatched. The CDR3 loop is CASSPWTGEEDGYTF. CDR3 in DNA: TGCGCCAGCAGCCCGTGGACAGGGGAAGAAGATGGCTACACCTTC.